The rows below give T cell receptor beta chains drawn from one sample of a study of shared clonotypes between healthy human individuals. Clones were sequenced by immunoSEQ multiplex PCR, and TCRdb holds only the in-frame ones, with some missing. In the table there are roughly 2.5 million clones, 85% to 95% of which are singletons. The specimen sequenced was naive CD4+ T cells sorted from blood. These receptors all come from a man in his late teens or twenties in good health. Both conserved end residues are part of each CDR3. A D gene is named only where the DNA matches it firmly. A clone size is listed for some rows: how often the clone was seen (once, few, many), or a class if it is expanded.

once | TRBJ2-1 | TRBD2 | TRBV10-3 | CAISVGTSGRDEQFF | TGTGCCATCAGTGTGGGGACTAGCGGGAGAGATGAGCAGTTCTTC
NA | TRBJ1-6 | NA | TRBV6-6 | CASSPLDRSPLHF | TGTGCCAGCAGTCCCCTGGATCGCTCACCCCTCCACTTT
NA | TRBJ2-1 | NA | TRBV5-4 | CASSAQSVYNEQFF | TGTGCCAGCAGCGCACAATCCGTCTACAATGAGCAGTTCTTC
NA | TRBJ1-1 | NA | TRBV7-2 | CASSLETGTTEAFF | TGTGCCAGCAGCTTAGAGACGGGAACAACTGAAGCTTTCTTT
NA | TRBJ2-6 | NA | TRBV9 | CAYTGFGANVLTF | TGTGCCTACACGGGGTTTGGGGCCAACGTCCTGACTTTC
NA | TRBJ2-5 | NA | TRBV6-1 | CASRTPSKETQYF | TGTGCCAGCAGAACCCCATCCAAAGAGACCCAGTACTTC
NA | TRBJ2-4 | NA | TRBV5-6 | CASTSGPGPGIQYF | TGTGCCAGCACCTCGGGACCGGGCCCCGGGATTCAGTACTTC
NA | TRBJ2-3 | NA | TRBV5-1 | CASSRGGSSDTQYF | TGCGCCAGCAGTCGAGGAGGGTCTTCAGATACGCAGTATTTT
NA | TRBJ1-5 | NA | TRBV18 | CASSPPPTSKQPQHF | TGTGCCAGCTCACCACCTCCGACGTCCAAGCAGCCCCAGCATTTT
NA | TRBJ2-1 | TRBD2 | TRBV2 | CASPGLAGGHSYNEQFF | TGTGCCAGCCCGGGACTAGCGGGGGGTCACTCCTACAATGAGCAGTTCTTC
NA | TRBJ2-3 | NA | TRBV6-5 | CASSPPGTDTQYF | TGTGCCAGCAGCCCCCCCGGTACAGATACGCAGTATTTT
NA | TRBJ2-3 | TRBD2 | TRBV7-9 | CASSLERTSGFTYTDTQYF | TGTGCCAGCAGCTTAGAGAGGACTAGCGGGTTTACTTACACAGATACGCAGTATTTT
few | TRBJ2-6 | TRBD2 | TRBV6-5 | CASSYAAGGSGVLTF | TGTGCCAGCAGTTACGCTGCGGGGGGATCCGGCGTCCTGACTTTC
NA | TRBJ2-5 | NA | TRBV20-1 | CSAMSETQYF | TGCAGTGCTATGTCTGAGACCCAGTACTTC
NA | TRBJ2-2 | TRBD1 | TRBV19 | CASSWDRGTGELFF | TGTGCCAGTAGTTGGGACAGGGGCACCGGGGAGCTGTTTTTT
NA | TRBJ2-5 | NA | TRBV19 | CASSIVWRMQETQYF | TGTGCCAGTAGTATTGTCTGGCGGATGCAAGAGACCCAGTACTTC
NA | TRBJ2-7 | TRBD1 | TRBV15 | CATEDRGGSYEQYF | TGTGCCACCGAAGACAGGGGGGGCTCCTACGAGCAGTACTTC
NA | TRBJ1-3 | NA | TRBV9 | CASSVTALTGNTIYF | TGTGCCAGCAGCGTGACAGCTTTAACTGGAAACACCATATATTTT
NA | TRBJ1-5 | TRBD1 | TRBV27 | CASSPYRGFQPQHF | TGTGCCAGCAGTCCCTACAGGGGTTTTCAGCCCCAGCATTTT
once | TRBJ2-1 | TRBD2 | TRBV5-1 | CASSLAGAGGINEQFF | TGCGCCAGCAGCTTGGCAGGGGCGGGGGGCATTAATGAGCAGTTCTTC
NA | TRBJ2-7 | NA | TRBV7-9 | CASSPTEGYEQYF | TGTGCCAGCAGCCCAACGGAGGGTTACGAGCAGTACTTC
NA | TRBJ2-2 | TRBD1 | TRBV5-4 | CASSSRTGNTGELFF | TGTGCCAGCAGCTCGAGGACAGGAAACACCGGGGAGCTGTTTTTT
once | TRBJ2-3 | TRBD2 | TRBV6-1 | CASSASGRLAGEDTQYF | TGTGCCAGCAGTGCGAGCGGGCGACTAGCGGGGGAAGATACGCAGTATTTT
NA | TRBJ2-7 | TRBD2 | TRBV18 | CASSPRASGSIGHSYEQYF | TGTGCCAGCTCACCACGGGCTAGCGGGAGTATAGGCCATTCCTACGAGCAGTACTTC
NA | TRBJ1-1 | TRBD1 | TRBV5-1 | CASSLEGQGSTEAFF | TGCGCCAGCAGCTTGGAGGGACAGGGATCCACTGAAGCTTTCTTT
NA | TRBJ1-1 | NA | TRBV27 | CASSPPERGTEAFF | TGTGCCAGCAGTCCACCCGAGAGGGGCACTGAAGCTTTCTTT
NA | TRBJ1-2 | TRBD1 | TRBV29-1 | CSVEDGTGVGAGYTF | TGCAGCGTTGAAGATGGAACAGGGGTCGGAGCTGGCTACACCTTC
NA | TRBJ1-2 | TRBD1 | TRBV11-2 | CASSLRTGNDYGYTF | TGTGCCAGCAGCTTACGGACAGGGAACGACTATGGCTACACCTTC
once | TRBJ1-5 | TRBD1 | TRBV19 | CASARDRNQPQHF | TGTGCCAGTGCCCGGGACAGAAATCAGCCCCAGCATTTT
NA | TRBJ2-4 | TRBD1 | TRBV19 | CASSWGTGPAKNIQYF | TGTGCCAGTAGTTGGGGGACAGGTCCTGCCAAAAACATTCAGTACTTC
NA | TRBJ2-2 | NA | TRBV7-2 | CASSVWRSAGELFF | TGTGCCAGCAGCGTTTGGAGATCTGCCGGGGAGCTGTTTTTT
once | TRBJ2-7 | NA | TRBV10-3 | CAISERGQGEQYF | TGTGCCATCAGTGAAAGGGGTCAGGGCGAGCAGTACTTC
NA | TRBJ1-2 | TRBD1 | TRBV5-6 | CASSRTGDYGYTF | TGTGCCAGCAGCCGGACAGGGGACTATGGCTACACCTTC
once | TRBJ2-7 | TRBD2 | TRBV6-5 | CASRRGAGPYEQYF | TGTGCCAGCAGGCGGGGGGCCGGCCCCTACGAGCAGTACTTC
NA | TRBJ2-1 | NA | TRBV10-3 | CAIREQRRGSEQFF | TGTGCCATCAGGGAACAGAGAAGAGGGAGTGAGCAGTTCTTC
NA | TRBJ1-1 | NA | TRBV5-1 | CASSLDPTGLTTEAFF | TGCGCCAGCAGCTTGGACCCCACGGGGTTGACCACTGAAGCTTTCTTT
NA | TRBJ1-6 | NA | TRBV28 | CASSLWGGQLSNSPLHF | TGTGCCAGCAGTTTATGGGGGGGGCAGCTTAGTAATTCACCCCTCCACTTT
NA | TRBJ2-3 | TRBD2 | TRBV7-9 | CASSPILAGSTDTQYF | TGTGCCAGCAGCCCAATACTAGCGGGAAGCACAGATACGCAGTATTTT
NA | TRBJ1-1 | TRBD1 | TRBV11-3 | CASSSGQGYTEAFF | TGTGCCAGCAGCTCAGGACAGGGGTACACTGAAGCTTTCTTT
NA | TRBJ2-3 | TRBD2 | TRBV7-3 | CASSLIGRGGLDTQYF | TGTGCCAGCAGCTTAATCGGCCGGGGGGGCCTAGATACGCAGTATTTT
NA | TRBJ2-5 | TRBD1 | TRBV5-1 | CASSNSGGREETQYF | TGCGCCAGCAGCAACTCAGGGGGCCGTGAGGAGACCCAGTACTTC
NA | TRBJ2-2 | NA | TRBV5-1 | CASSLIPRDTSSTGELFF | TGCGCCAGCAGCTTGATCCCTCGGGACACCTCTAGCACCGGGGAGCTGTTTTTT
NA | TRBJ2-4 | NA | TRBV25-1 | CASSDAAGNIQYF | TGTGCCAGCAGTGACGCCGCAGGGAACATTCAGTACTTC
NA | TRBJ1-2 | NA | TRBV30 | CAWSLARLGGGYTF | TGTGCCTGGAGTCTCGCCCGTCTAGGGGGTGGCTACACCTTC
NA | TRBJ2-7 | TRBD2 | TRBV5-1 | CASSSGLAGEGQYF | TGCGCCAGCAGCTCAGGACTAGCGGGAGAGGGGCAGTACTTC
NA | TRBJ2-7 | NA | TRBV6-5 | CASSSSVYEQYF | TGTGCCAGCAGTTCCTCTGTCTACGAGCAGTACTTC
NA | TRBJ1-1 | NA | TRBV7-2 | CASSQGTLNTEAFF | TGTGCCAGCAGTCAAGGGACTCTGAACACTGAAGCTTTCTTT
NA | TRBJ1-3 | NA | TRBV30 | CAWSVTEDTIYF | TGTGCCTGGAGTGTGACGGAGGACACCATATATTTT
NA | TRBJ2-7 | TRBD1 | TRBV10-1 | CASRAGTGGDEQYF | TGCGCCAGCAGGGCCGGGACAGGAGGCGACGAGCAGTACTTC
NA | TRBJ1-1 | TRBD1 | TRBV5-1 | CASSRGDRPNTEAFF | TGCGCCAGCAGTAGAGGGGACAGACCGAACACTGAAGCTTTCTTT
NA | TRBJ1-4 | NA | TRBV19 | CASTDSPGANEKLFF | TGTGCCAGTACGGACAGCCCCGGAGCTAATGAAAAACTGTTTTTT
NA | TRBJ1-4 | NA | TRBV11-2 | CASSLQPGGGDEKLFF | TGTGCCAGCAGCTTGCAGCCGGGTGGAGGTGATGAAAAACTGTTTTTT
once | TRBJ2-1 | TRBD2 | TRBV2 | CASSEVLAGNRNEQFF | TGTGCCAGCAGTGAAGTATTAGCGGGGAATAGGAATGAGCAGTTCTTC
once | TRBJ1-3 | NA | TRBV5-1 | CASSPDGSSGNTIYF | TGCGCCAGCAGCCCGGACGGAAGCTCTGGAAACACCATATATTTT
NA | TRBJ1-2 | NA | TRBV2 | CASKPFSASGIYGYTF | TGTGCCAGCAAGCCGTTTTCCGCGTCGGGGATCTATGGCTACACCTTC